The 12 T cell receptor beta chains below come from one sample, sequenced in a study of shared clonotypes between healthy human individuals. Here immunoSEQ multiplex PCR was the method, and the copy in TCRdb shows in-frame clones only, minus some. The repertoire holds roughly 2.2 million clones, with 85% to 95% as singletons. Sequencing was carried out using naive CD4+ T cells from PBMCs. Sample subset: CD45RA+ positively selected. All receptors come from a man aged 18-30 years in good health. Some clones in this sample may be carry-over from other donors' samples.

Regarding this clone: The sample holds other DNA sequences that translate to the same CDR3. This chain joins TRBV5-1 and TRBJ1-6, with D perhaps matching TRBD1 (6 bases). This CDR3 comprises 14 residues. Trimming cost V 0 bases and J 7 bases, with 8 bases left between them. CDR1 SGHRS and CDR2 YFSETQ come from the germline V gene. CDR3 protein: CASSLGQENSPLHF. DNA for the CDR3: TGCGCCAGCAGCTTGGGACAGGAGAATTCACCCCTCCACTTT. The whole variable domain, remainder taken from reference TRBV5-1 and TRBJ1-6, is KAGVTQTPRYLIKTRGQQVTLSCSPISGHRSVSWYQQTPGQGLQFLFEYFSETQRNKGNFPGRFSGRQFSNSRSEMNVSTLELGDSALYLCASSLGQENSPLHFGNGTRLTVT.

In the case of this clone: Within the sample, other DNA sequences also encode this same CDR3. The V gene is TRBV9, the J gene TRBJ2-1; D is ambiguous. Germline V gives CDR1 SGDLS, CDR2 YYNGEE. The CDR3 spans 14 residues. Trimming removed 1 base from V and 1 base from J, with 6 bases in between. CDR3 sequence reads: CASSVSGSYNEQFF. In DNA, the CDR3 is TGTGCCAGCAGCGTATCGGGTTCCTACAATGAGCAGTTCTTC.

This sequence joins TRBV7-6 and TRBJ2-6; unclear D gene. Germline-derived CDR1 and CDR2 are SGHVS and FNYEAQ. Trimming stripped 5 bases from V and 0 bases from J, with 14 bases between. The CDR3 is made up of 17 amino acids. The CDR3 reads CASSPIKTRSGANVLTF. In nucleotides, the CDR3 is TGTGCCAGCAGCCCCATTAAAACCCGCTCTGGGGCCAACGTCCTGACTTTC.

V gene TRBV19 combines with J gene TRBJ2-1; 11 nucleotides match TRBD2. The CDR3 has 20 amino acids. The ends lost 3 bases at V and 7 bases at J; junction bases unmatched: 20. CDR1 and CDR2 from the germline V gene are LNHDA and SQIVND (reference sequence). As DNA, the CDR3 is TGTGCCAGTAGTATTCGGGCTAGCGGGAGGCATCCCGCCTACTGGAATGAGCAGTTCTTC. It codes for CASSIRASGRHPAYWNEQFF.

V gene TRBV7-9 combines with J gene TRBJ2-3; 7 nucleotides line up with TRBD2. With 6 bases clipped from V and 6 bases from J, the junction kept 12 bases outside the gene matches. Germline CDR1 reads SEHNR; CDR2 reads FQNEAQ (reference sequence). The CDR3 contains 15 residues. CDR3 protein: CASRNLGEGGDTQYF. DNA for the CDR3: TGTGCCAGCAGGAACCTTGGGGAGGGTGGCGATACGCAGTATTTT. The full variable domain, its missing parts supplied by reference TRBV7-9 and TRBJ2-3, is DTGVSQNPRHKITKRGQNVTFRCDPISEHNRLYWYRQTLGQGPEFLTYFQNEAQLEKSRLLSDRFSAERPKGSFSTLEIQRTEQGDSAMYLCASRNLGEGGDTQYFGPGTRLTVL.

This chain links TRBV7-9 with TRBJ2-7; TRBD2 agrees at 11 bases. CDR1 SEHNR and CDR2 FQNEAQ come from the germline V gene (reference sequence). CDR3 length equals 16 residues. Trimming took 4 bases from V and 1 from J; bases not matched to a gene: 6. The CDR3 DNA follows: TGTGCCAGCAGCTACCCCCTAGCGGGAGGATCCTACGAGCAGTACTTC. As protein: CASSYPLAGGSYEQYF.

The rearrangement uses TRBV7-9 and TRBJ2-5; TRBD2 matches 7 bases. Germline V gene sequence: CDR1 SEHNR, CDR2 FQNEAQ (reference sequence). The CDR3 totals 14 residues. After removal of 5 bases from V and 3 bases from J, the junction contained 6 bases not matched to a gene. CDR3 sequence: CASSRRAGEETQYF. CDR3 coding DNA: TGTGCCAGCAGCAGACGGGCGGGAGAAGAGACCCAGTACTTC. Together with reference TRBV7-9 and TRBJ2-5, the CDR3 gives the full variable domain: DTGVSQNPRHKITKRGQNVTFRCDPISEHNRLYWYRQTLGQGPEFLTYFQNEAQLEKSRLLSDRFSAERPKGSFSTLEIQRTEQGDSAMYLCASSRRAGEETQYFGPGTRLLVL.

The chain employs TRBV28 and TRBJ2-5; the match to TRBD2 covers 13 bases. Per the germline V gene, CDR1 is MDHEN and CDR2 is SYDVKM. Trimming removed 9 bases from V and 1 base from J; junction bases left unmatched: 8. CDR3 length equals 16 residues. The CDR3 protein is CASSGLAGVPQETQYF. The CDR3 nucleotides are TGTGCCAGTAGCGGACTAGCGGGAGTACCCCAAGAGACCCAGTACTTC.

This sequence joins TRBV7-3 and TRBJ2-2; 9 bases map to TRBD1. The CDR3 is made up of 14 amino acids. The germline gives CDR1 SGHTA, CDR2 FQGTGA. V gave up 6 bases and J gave up 2 bases; unmatched junction bases: 1. The CDR3 reads CASRQGANTGELFF. CDR3 in DNA: TGTGCCAGCAGACAGGGGGCCAACACCGGGGAGCTGTTTTTT.

This sequence joins TRBV5-1 and TRBJ1-1, with TRBD1 as a possible D gene (5 bases). This CDR3 region has 15 residues. V dropped 2 bases and J dropped 2 bases, with 13 bases sitting between them. CDR1 SGHRS and CDR2 YFSETQ come from the germline V gene. This CDR3 reads CASSFQGGYNTEAFF. The CDR3, as DNA: TGCGCCAGCAGCTTTCAGGGAGGATATAACACTGAAGCTTTCTTT.

The rearrangement uses TRBV29-1 and TRBJ1-2; 7 bases align to TRBD1. The germline gives CDR1 SQVTM, CDR2 ANQGSEA. The CDR3 length is 11 residues. With 8 bases clipped from V and 7 bases from J, the junction kept 7 bases outside the gene matches. The CDR3 DNA is TGCAGCACAGGGGTTTTGGGTGGCTACACCTTC. The encoded protein is CSTGVLGGYTF.

The chain has TRBV9 and TRBJ1-5, with D unresolved. This CDR3 region has 14 residues. Deletions cut 4 bases from V and 6 bases from J, with 14 bases between. The germline V gene has CDR1 SGDLS and CDR2 YYNGEE. The chain's CDR3 is CASSSSRDRQPQHF. In nucleotides, the CDR3 is TGTGCCAGCAGCTCATCCCGGGATCGTCAGCCCCAGCATTTT.